This T cell receptor (beta chain) was identified during a study of CD8+ T cells in alopecia areata. In its sample, this clone was seen once. The antigen is undetermined. Treatment reported: oral pan-JAK inhibitor, 5-10 mg twice daily. After isolation, RNA underwent reverse transcription to generate cDNA as the sequencing template. Using immunoSEQ multiplex PCR, the repertoire was profiled, and TCRdb retains in-frame clones only, with some absent. The sample shows about 140,000 clones, roughly 82% of them seen only once. This CDR3 spans 15 amino acids. In germline, CDR1 is MGHRA, CDR2 YSYEKL. Trimming took off 1 base at V and 0 bases at J, with 9 bases between the two ends. General study points: Many expanded lesional clones remained in scalp and blood on tofacitinib.

This receptor was taken from a human donor with alopecia areata. Sequenced here: CD8+ T cells sorted from blood, sampled at week 4, from a patient treated with tofacitinib. The chain has TRBV4-1 and TRBJ1-1; D remains unclear. This CDR3 is CASSQGWQLNTEAFF. The CDR3 DNA reads TGCGCCAGCAGCCAAGGTTGGCAGCTGAACACTGAAGCTTTCTTT.